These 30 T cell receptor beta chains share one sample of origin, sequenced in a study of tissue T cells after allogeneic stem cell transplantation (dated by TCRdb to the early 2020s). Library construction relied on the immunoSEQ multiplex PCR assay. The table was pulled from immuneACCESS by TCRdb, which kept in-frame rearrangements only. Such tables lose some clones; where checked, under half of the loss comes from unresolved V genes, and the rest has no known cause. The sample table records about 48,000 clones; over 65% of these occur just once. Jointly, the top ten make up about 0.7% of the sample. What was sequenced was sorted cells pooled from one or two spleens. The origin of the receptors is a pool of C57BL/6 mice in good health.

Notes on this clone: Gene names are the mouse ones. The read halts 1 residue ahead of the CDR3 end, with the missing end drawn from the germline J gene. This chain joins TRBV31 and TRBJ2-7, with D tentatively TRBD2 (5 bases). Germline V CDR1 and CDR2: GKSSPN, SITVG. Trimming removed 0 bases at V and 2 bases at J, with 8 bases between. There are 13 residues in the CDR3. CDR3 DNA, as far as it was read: TGTGCCTGGAGTCTAGAACTGGCCTATGAACAGTAC. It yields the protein CAWSLELAYEQY. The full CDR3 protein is CAWSLELAYEQYF.

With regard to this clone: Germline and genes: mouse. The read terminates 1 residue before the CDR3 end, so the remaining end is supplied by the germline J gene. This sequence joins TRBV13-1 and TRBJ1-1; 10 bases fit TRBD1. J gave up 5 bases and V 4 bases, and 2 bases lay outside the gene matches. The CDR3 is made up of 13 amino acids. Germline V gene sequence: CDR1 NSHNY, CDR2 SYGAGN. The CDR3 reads CASSWTGGTEVFF. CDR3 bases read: TGTGCCAGCAGTTGGACAGGGGGGACAGAAGTCTTC.

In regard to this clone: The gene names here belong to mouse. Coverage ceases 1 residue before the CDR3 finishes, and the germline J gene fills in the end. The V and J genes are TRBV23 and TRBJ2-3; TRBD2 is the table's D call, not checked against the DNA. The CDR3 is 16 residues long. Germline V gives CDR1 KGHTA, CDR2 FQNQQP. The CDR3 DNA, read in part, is TGCTCCAGCAGTCAAAGACTGGGGGCTAGTGCAGAAACGCTGTAT. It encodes CSSSQRLGASAETLY. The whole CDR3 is CSSSQRLGASAETLYF. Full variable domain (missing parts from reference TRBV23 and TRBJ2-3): DAAVTQKPRYLIKMKGQEAEMKCIPEKGHTAVFWYQQKQSKELKFLIYFQNQQPLDQIDMVKERFSAVCPSSSLCSLGIRTCEAEDSALYLCSSSQRLGASAETLYFGSGTRLTVL.

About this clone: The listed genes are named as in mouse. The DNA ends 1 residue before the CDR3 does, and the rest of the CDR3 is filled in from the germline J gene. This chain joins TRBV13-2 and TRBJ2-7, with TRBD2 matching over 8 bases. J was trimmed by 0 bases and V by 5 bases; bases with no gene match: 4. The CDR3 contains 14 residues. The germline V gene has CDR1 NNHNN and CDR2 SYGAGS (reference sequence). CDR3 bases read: TGTGCCAGCGGCCTCTGGGGGGCCTCCTATGAACAGTAC. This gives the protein CASGLWGASYEQY. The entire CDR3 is CASGLWGASYEQYF.

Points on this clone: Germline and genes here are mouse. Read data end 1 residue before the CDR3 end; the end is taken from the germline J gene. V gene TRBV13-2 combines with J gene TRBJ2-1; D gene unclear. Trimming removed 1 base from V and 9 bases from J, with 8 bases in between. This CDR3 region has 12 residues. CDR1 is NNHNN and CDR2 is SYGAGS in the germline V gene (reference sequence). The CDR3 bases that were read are TGTGCCAGCGGTGATCCCGGGATTGAGCAGTTC. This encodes CASGDPGIEQF. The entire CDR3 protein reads CASGDPGIEQFF.

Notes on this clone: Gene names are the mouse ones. The CDR3 region is CAWSQGNSPLYF. The DNA read from the CDR3 is TGTGCCTGGAGTCAGGGAAATTCGCCCCTCTAC. This chain links TRBV31 with TRBJ1-6; D gene ambiguous. The sequenced fragment ends 1 residue before the CDR3 boundary, so the rest is inferred from the germline J gene. TRBJ1-6 is classed as an ORF, of uncertain function. The CDR3 consists of 12 residues. V was cut by 1 base and J by 7 bases, with 5 bases left in between. Germline CDR1 is GKSSPN and CDR2 is SITVG.

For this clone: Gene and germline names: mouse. The sequenced part of the CDR3 DNA is TGTGCCAGCAGTAACCGGGACAGGGGCTATGCTGAGCAGTTC. Protein product: CASSNRDRGYAEQF. In full, the CDR3 reads CASSNRDRGYAEQFF. The J gene is TRBJ2-1, the V gene TRBV19; 10 bases are shared with TRBD1. The read halts 1 residue ahead of the CDR3 end, with the missing end drawn from the germline J gene. V gave up 3 bases and J gave up 3 bases; unmatched junction bases: 3. CDR3 length equals 15 residues. Germline CDR1 is FNHDT and CDR2 is SITEND (reference sequence).

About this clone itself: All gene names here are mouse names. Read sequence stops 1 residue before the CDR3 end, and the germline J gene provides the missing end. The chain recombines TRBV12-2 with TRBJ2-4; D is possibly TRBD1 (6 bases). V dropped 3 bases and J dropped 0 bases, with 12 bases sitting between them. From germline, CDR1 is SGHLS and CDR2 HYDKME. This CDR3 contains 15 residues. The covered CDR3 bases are TGTGCCAGCTCTGTTGGGACAACTAGTCAAAACACCTTGTAC. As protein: CASSVGTTSQNTLY. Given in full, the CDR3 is CASSVGTTSQNTLYF.

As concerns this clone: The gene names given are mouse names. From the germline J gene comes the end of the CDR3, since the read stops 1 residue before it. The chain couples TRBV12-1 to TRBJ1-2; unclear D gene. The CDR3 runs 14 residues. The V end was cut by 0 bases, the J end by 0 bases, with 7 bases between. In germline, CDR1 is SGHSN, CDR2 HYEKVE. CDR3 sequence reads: CASSLPAANSDYTF. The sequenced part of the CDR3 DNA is TGTGCCAGCTCTCTCCCAGCCGCAAACTCCGACTACACC.

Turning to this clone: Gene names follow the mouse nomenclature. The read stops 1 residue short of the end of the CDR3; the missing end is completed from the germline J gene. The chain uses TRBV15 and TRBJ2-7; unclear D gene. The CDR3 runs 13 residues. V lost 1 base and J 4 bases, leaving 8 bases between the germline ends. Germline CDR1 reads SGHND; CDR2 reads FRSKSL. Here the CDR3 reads CASSLGRPYEQYF. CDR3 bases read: TGTGCCAGCAGTTTAGGCAGGCCTTATGAACAGTAC. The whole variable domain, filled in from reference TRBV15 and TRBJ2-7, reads DAGVTQTPRHEVAEKGQTIILKCEPVSGHNDLFWYRQTKIQGLELLSYFRSKSLMEDGGAFKDRFKAEMLNSSFSTLKIQPTEPKDSAVYLCASSLGRPYEQYFGPGTRLTVL.

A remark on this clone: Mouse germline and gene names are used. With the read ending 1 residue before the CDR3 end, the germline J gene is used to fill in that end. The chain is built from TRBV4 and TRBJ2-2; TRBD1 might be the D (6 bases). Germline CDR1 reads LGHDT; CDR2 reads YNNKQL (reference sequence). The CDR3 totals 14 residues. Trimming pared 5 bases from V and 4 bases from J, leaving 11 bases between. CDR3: CASSVRGGTGQLYF. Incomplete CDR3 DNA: TGTGCCAGCAGCGTCAGGGGTGGCACCGGGCAGCTCTAC.

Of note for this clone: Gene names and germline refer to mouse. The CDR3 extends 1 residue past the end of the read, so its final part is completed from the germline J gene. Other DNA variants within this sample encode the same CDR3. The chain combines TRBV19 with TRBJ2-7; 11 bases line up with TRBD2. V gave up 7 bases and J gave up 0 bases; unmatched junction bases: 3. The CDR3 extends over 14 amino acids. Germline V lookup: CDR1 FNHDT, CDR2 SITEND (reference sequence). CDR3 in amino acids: CASSDWGASYEQYF. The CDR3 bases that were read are TGTGCCAGCTCGGACTGGGGGGCCTCCTATGAACAGTAC.

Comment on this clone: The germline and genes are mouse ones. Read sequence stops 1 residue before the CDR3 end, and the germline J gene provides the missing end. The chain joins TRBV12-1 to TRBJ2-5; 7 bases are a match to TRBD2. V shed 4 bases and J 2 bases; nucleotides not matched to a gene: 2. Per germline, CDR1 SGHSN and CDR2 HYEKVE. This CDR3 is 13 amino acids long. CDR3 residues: CASSGGVQDTQYF. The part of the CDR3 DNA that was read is TGTGCCAGCTCCGGGGGGGTCCAAGACACCCAGTAC.

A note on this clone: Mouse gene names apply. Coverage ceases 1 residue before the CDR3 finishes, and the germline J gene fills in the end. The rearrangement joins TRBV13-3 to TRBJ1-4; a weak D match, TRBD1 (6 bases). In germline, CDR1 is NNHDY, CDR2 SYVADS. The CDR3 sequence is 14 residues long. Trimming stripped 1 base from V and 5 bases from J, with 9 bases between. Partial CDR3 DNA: TGTGCCAGCAGTGATCGGGACACAAACGAAAGATTATTT. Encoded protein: CASSDRDTNERLF. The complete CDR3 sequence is CASSDRDTNERLFF.

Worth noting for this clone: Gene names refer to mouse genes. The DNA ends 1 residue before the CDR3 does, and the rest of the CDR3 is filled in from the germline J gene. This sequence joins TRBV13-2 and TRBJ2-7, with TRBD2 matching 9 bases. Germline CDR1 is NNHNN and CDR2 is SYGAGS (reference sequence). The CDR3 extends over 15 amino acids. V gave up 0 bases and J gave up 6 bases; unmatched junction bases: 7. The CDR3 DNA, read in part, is TGTGCCAGCGGTGATGCTGGGGGGGGCGCGAGTGAACAGTAC. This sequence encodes CASGDAGGGASEQY. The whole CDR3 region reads CASGDAGGGASEQYF.

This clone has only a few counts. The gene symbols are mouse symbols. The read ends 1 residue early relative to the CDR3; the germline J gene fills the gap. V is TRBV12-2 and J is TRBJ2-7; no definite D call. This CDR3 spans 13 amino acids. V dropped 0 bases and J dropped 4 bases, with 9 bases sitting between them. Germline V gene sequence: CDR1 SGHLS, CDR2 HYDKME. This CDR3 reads CASSLETGYEQYF. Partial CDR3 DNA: TGTGCCAGCTCTCTCGAGACGGGATATGAACAGTAC.

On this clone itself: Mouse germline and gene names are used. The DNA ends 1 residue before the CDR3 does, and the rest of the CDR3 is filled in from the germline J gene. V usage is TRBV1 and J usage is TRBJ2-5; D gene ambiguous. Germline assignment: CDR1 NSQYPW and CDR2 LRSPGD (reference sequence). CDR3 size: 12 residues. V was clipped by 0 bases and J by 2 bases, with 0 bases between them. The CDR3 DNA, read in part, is TGCACCTGCAGTGCAGACCAAGACACCCAGTAC. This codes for CTCSADQDTQY. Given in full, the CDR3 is CTCSADQDTQYF.

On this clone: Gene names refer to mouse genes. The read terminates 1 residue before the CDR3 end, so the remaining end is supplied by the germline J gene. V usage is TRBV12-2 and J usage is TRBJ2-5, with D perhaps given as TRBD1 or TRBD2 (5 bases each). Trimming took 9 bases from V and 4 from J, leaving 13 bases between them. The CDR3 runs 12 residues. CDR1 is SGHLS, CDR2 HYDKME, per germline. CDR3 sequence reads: CALLGGEDTQYF. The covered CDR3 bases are TGTGCCCTCCTCGGGGGAGAAGACACCCAGTAC.

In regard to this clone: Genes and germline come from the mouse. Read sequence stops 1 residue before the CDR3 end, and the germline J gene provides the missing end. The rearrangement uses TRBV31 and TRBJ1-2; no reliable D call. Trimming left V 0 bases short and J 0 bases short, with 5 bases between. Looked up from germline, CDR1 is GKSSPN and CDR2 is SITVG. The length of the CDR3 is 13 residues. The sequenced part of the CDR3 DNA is TGTGCCTGGAGTCTACCAGCAAACTCCGACTACACC. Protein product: CAWSLPANSDYT. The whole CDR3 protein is CAWSLPANSDYTF.

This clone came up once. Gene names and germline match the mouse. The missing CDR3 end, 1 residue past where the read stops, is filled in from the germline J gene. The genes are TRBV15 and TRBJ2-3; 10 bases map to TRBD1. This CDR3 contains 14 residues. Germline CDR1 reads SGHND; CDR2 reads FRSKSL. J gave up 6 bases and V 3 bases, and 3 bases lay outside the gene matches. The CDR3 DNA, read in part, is TGTGCCAGCAGTTTCGGGACAGGGGTGGAAACGCTGTAT. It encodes CASSFGTGVETLY. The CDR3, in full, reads CASSFGTGVETLYF.

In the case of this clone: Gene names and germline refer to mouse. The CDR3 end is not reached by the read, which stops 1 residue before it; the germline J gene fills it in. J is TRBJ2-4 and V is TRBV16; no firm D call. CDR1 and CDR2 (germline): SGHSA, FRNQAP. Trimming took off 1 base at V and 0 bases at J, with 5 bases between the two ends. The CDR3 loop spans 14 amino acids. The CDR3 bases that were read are TGTGCAAGCAGCTTAGCTACTAGTCAAAACACCTTGTAC. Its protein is CASSLATSQNTLY. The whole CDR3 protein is CASSLATSQNTLYF.

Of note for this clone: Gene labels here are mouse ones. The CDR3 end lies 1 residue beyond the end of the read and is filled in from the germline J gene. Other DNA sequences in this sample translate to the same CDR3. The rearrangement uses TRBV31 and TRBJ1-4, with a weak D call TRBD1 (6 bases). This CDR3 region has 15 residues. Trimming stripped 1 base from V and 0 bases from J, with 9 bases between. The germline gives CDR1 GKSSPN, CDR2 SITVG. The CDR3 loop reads CAWSPGQISNERLFF. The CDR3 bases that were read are TGTGCCTGGAGTCCTGGACAGATTTCCAACGAAAGATTATTT.

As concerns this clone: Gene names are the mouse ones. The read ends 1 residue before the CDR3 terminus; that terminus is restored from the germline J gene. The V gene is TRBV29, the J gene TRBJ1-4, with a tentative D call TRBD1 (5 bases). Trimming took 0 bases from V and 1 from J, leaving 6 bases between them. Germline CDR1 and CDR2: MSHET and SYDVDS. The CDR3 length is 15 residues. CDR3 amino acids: CASSLSDSSNERLFF. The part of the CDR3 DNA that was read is TGTGCTAGCAGTTTATCTGACAGTTCCAACGAAAGATTATTT.

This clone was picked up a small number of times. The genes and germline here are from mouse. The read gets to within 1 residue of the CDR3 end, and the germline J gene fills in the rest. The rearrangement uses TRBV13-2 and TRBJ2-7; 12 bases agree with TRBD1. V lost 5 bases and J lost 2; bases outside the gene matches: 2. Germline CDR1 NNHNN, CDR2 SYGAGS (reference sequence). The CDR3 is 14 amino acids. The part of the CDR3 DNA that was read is TGTGCCAGCGGGGGGACAGGGGGCACCTATGAACAGTAC. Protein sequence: CASGGTGGTYEQY. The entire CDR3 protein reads CASGGTGGTYEQYF.

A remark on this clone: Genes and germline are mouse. The DNA read from the CDR3 is TGTGCCAGCGGTGATTCCGGGACAGGGGGAGTCTTC. This gives the protein CASGDSGTGGVF. The whole CDR3 sequence is CASGDSGTGGVFF. J is TRBJ1-1 and V is TRBV13-2; 11 bases are a match to TRBD1. With the read ending 1 residue before the CDR3 end, the germline J gene is used to fill in that end. In germline, CDR1 is NNHNN, CDR2 SYGAGS (reference sequence). The CDR3 totals 13 residues. With 1 base clipped from V and 10 bases from J, the junction kept 3 bases outside the gene matches.

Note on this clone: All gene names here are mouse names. This CDR3 is CASSLDRVEVFF. The sequenced CDR3 bases are TGTGCCAGCAGCTTGGACAGGGTTGAAGTCTTC. The V and J genes are TRBV3 and TRBJ1-1; TRBD1 agrees at 8 bases. The read gets to within 1 residue of the CDR3 end, and the germline J gene fills in the rest. The germline CDR1 and CDR2 sequences are SNHLY and FYNGKV (reference sequence). The CDR3 sequence is 12 residues long. V lost 3 bases, J lost 8 bases, and 2 bases stayed unmatched. The full variable domain, its missing parts supplied by reference TRBV3 and TRBJ1-1, is GPKVLQIPSHQIIDMGQMVTLNCDPVSNHLYFYWYKQILGQQMEFLVNFYNGKVMEKSKLFKDQFSVERPDGSYFTLKIQPTALEDSAVYFCASSLDRVEVFFGKGTRLTVV.

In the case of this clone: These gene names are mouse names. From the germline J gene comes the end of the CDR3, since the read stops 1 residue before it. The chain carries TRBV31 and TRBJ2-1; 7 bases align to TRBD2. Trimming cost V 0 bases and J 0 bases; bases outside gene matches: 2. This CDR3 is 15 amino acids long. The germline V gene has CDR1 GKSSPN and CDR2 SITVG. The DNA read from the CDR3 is TGTGCCTGGAGTCTAGACTGGGATAACTATGCTGAGCAGTTC. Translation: CAWSLDWDNYAEQF. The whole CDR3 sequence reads CAWSLDWDNYAEQFF. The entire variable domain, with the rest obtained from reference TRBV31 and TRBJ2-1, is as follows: AQTIHQWPVAEIKAVGSPLSLGCTIKGKSSPNLYWYWQATGGTLQQLFYSITVGQVESVVQLNLSASRPKDDQFILSTEKLLLSHSGFYLCAWSLDWDNYAEQFFGPGTRLTVL.

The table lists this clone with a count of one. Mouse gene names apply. CDR3 residues: CASSQGRAETLYF. CDR3 DNA (partial): TGTGCCAGCAGCCAGGGGAGGGCAGAAACGCTGTAT. V is TRBV3 and J is TRBJ2-3, with a weak D call TRBD1 (6 bases). The read ends 1 residue shy of where the CDR3 ends; the end is completed using the germline J gene. The CDR3 spans 13 residues. Trimming removed 5 bases at V and 3 bases at J, with 9 bases between. The germline CDR1 and CDR2 sequences are SNHLY and FYNGKV (reference sequence).

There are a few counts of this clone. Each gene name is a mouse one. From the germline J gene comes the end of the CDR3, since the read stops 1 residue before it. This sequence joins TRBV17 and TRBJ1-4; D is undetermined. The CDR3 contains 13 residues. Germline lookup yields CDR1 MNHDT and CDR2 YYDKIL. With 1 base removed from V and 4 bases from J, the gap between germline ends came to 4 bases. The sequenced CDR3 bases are TGTGCTAGCAGTAGAGGCAACAACGAAAGATTATTT. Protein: CASSRGNNERLF. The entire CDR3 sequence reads CASSRGNNERLFF. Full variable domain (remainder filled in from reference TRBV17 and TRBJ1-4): DTTVKQNPRYKLARVGKPVNLICSQTMNHDTMYWYQKKPNQAPKLLLFYYDKILNREADTFEKFQSSRPNNSFCSLYIGSAGLEYSAMYLCASSRGNNERLFFGHGTKLSVL.

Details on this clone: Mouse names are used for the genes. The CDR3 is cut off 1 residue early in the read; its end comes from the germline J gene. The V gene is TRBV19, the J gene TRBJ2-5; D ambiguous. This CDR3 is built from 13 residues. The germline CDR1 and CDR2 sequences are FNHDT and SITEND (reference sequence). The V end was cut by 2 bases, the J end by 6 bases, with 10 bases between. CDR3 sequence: CASSIRTGDTQYF. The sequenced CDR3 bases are TGTGCCAGCAGTATCAGGACCGGGGACACCCAGTAC.